This TCR beta chain is drawn from a study of OX40 agonist ivuxolimab in advanced cancers. Assay used: immunoSEQ multiplex PCR; TCRdb lists only in-frame clones, some missing. The sample includes more than 80,000 clones, around 88% seen only once; the top ten take over 1.2%. This CDR3 region has 13 residues. The germline V and J ends were trimmed by 4 bases and 5 bases, with 10 bases remaining between them. From germline, CDR1 is SGHTA and CDR2 FQGTGA. Sample: CD4+ or CD8+ T cells sorted from blood, taken in a trial of the OX40 agonist ivuxolimab. The rearrangement uses TRBV7-3 and TRBJ2-3; the D is unclear. This TCR was sampled from an adult with an advanced solid tumor such as melanoma, head and neck, liver or kidney cancer. In DNA, the CDR3 is TGTGCCAGCAGCTCAAATGACGGAGATACGCAGTATTTT. As protein: CASSSNDGDTQYF.